This T cell receptor beta chain was documented in a study of T cell repertoires in cytomegalovirus infection. This clonotype has ten or more counts. TCRdb re-derived calls from the reads in MiXCR, one entry per CDR3 protein. The sample shows 200,000 to 300,000 distinct CDR3 sequences, about 13% of them seen only once. The sequence came from a human donor in good health (CMV status not recorded). Some clones in this sample may be carry-over from other donors' samples. Specimen: PBMCs.

DNA for the CDR3: TGTGCCAGCAGCTTAATAGCGGCCGGGGAGCTGTTTTTT. Residues: CASSLIAAGELFF. The chain is built from TRBV7-3 and TRBJ2-2, with D possibly matching TRBD2 (6 bases). The CDR3 has 13 residues. V lost 1 base to trimming and J lost 6 bases, with 6 bases between them. Germline CDR1 SGHTA, CDR2 FQGTGA.